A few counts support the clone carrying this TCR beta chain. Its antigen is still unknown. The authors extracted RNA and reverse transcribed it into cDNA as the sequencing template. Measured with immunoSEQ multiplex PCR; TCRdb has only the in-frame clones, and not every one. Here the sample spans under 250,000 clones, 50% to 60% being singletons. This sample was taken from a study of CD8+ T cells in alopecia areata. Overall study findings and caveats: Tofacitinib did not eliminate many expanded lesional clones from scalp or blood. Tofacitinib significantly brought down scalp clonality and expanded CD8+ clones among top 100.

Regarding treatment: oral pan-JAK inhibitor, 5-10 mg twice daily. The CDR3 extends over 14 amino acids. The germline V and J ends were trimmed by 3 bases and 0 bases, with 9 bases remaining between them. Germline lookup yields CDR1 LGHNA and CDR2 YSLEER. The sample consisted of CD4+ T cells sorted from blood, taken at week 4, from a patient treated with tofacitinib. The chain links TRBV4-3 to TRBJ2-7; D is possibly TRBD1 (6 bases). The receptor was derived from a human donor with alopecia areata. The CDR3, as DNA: TGCGCCAGCAGCCAGGAGGACAGCTCCTACGAGCAGTACTTC. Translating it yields CASSQEDSSYEQYF.